A single sample is the source of the 3 T cell receptor beta chains below, sequenced in a study of blood T cell repertoires in COVID-19. Assay: immunoSEQ multiplex PCR; the TCRdb copy retains only in-frame clones and omits some. Of 140,000 to 150,000 clones detected, about nine tenths appear once; the ten largest clones hold about 2.5%. Sequenced input: peripheral blood. These receptors were taken from a human donor with COVID-19, enrolled during active disease. The donor label of this sample is uncertain.

This chain uses TRBV2 with TRBJ2-1, with TRBD2 matching 8 bases. Trimming cost V 4 bases and J 9 bases; bases outside gene matches: 11. The CDR3 length is 15 residues. Germline CDR1 and CDR2: SNHLY and FYNNEI. CDR3 DNA: TGTGCCAGCAGTGCGAGCGGGGGAAAGAACGGTGAGCAGTTCTTC. Translated: CASSASGGKNGEQFF.

The CDR3 sequence is CASSSSGGGSGNTIYF. The CDR3 region has the DNA TGTGCCAGCAGTTCCTCCGGGGGTGGCTCTGGAAACACCATATATTTT. The J gene is TRBJ1-3, the V gene TRBV28; D might be TRBD1 (5 bases). This CDR3 spans 16 amino acids. Between the trimmed V and J ends, which lost 4 bases and 0 bases, there was a span of 13 bases. Germline loops: CDR1 MDHEN, CDR2 SYDVKM.

The genes are TRBV9 and TRBJ2-1; 11 bases are a match to TRBD1. The V and J ends lost 4 bases and 6 bases, in that order; junction bases with no gene match: 18. The CDR3 sequence is 19 residues long. Per germline, CDR1 SGDLS and CDR2 YYNGEE. The CDR3 coding sequence is TGTGCCAGCAGCACACGTCCGCCTTCAGCCGGGACAGGGGGCAATGAGCAGTTCTTC. Translated: CASSTRPPSAGTGGNEQFF.